This T cell receptor beta chain was documented in a study of blood T cell repertoires in COVID-19. Study-wide background: PBMCs, B-cell-depleted T cells, or T cells provided the cDNA or gDNA that made up the material.

The protocol was immunoSEQ multiplex PCR, while the TCRdb copy is restricted to in-frame clones and leaves out a portion. The data show 250,000 to 400,000 clones, around 87% seen once. Germline CDR1 and CDR2: SGHTA and FQGNSA. CDR3 length: 15 amino acids. The ends were cut back, 1 base at V and 9 bases at J, with 13 bases in the middle. The age range of participants was about 18 to 100 years, with residence in around 22 US areas. The chain combines TRBV7-2 with TRBJ1-6; TRBD1 might be the D (6 bases). Specimen: PBMCs or T cells enriched from blood (not recorded which). The clonotype was recovered from a woman between 25 and 40 years old who had recovered from COVID-19. The CDR3 region is CASSLGWDTFSPLHF. CDR3 DNA: TGTGCCAGCAGCTTAGGTTGGGACACCTTTTCACCCCTCCACTTT.